The clone carrying this T cell receptor beta chain was picked up one time. Its antigen is not known. The sample is drawn from a study of cytomegalovirus exposure and HLA in healthy donors. The wider study: Sequencing of 150 million to 200 million T cells in an earlier analysis found more than 100 million unique TCR beta sequences.

The PCR had 60 Vbeta and 13 Jbeta primers. TCRdb's table, derived via immunoSEQ multiplex PCR, lists solely in-frame clones and lacks some. The data show around 180,000 clones, roughly 90% seen once. General study results and limits: The likely explanation for a cluster of highly shared sequence variants was sequencing artifact. About 90% or about 30% of the time was how often most TCR beta V segments were productive, according to an earlier analysis.

CDR3 length: 15 amino acids. The germline V gene has CDR1 KGHSH and CDR2 LQKENI. V was pared by 1 base and J by 2 bases, with 10 bases between. This receptor was obtained from a girl in the first two years of life in good health and CMV-seronegative. Sequences were obtained from PBMCs. The V gene is TRBV18, the J gene TRBJ2-3; D may be TRBD1 (6 bases). The CDR3, as DNA: TGTGCCAGCTCACCACAGGGGGTTAACACAGATACGCAGTATTTT. It translates to CASSPQGVNTDTQYF.